This passage covers 28 T cell receptor beta chains from one sample sequenced in a study of shared clonotypes between healthy human individuals. This table comes from immunoSEQ multiplex PCR, and its TCRdb copy is limited to in-frame clones, with some not included. Of some 2,000,000 clones listed, nearly 97% are singletons. The specimen sequenced was naive CD4+ T cells sorted from blood. As for subset: CD45RA+ positively selected. The receptors were sampled from a man aged 18 to 30 in good health.

The gene calls are TRBV25-1 and TRBJ1-4, with TRBD1 as a possible D gene (6 bases). Per the germline V gene, CDR1 is MGHDK and CDR2 is SYGVNS. The V and J ends lost 5 bases and 3 bases respectively, with 13 bases between them. CDR3 size: 15 residues. DNA for the CDR3: TGTGCCAGCAGTATCCCAGGGGCGGCTAATGAAAAACTGTTTTTT. Its translation: CASSIPGAANEKLFF.

On this clone itself: Other nucleotide sequences from this sample produce the same CDR3. The chain uses TRBV5-1 and TRBJ1-5; possibly TRBD1 for D (6 bases). The CDR3 loop spans 13 amino acids. The V gene lost 2 bases and the J gene lost 5 bases, with 8 bases spanning the gap. Germline CDR1 and CDR2: SGHRS and YFSETQ. The CDR3 DNA sequence: TGCGCCAGCAGCTTATCAGGGGATCAGCCCCAGCATTTT. It codes for CASSLSGDQPQHF.

This clone has just a few counts. The V and J genes are TRBV30 and TRBJ1-1; a possible D gene is TRBD1 (6 bases). Germline CDR1 is GTSNPN and CDR2 is SVGIG (reference sequence). This CDR3 has 13 residues. The ends were cut back, 2 bases at V and 1 base at J, with 8 bases in the middle. In nucleotides, the CDR3 is TGTGCCTGGAGTCAGACAGGGAACACTGAAGCTTTCTTT. Its protein is CAWSQTGNTEAFF. The entire variable domain, with the rest obtained from reference TRBV30 and TRBJ1-1, is as follows: SQTIHQWPATLVQPVGSPLSLECTVEGTSNPNLYWYRQAAGRGLQLLFYSVGIGQISSEVPQNLSASRPQDRQFILSSKKLLLSDSGFYLCAWSQTGNTEAFFGQGTRLTVV.

This rearrangement joins TRBV6-5 to TRBJ2-3, with D possibly being TRBD2 (6 bases). The length of the CDR3 is 13 residues. The germline V gene encodes CDR1 MNHEY and CDR2 SVGAGI. V was cut by 6 bases and J by 2 bases, with 9 bases left in between. This chain's CDR3 is CASRRDLTDTQYF. CDR3 in DNA: TGTGCCAGCAGGCGGGACCTCACAGATACGCAGTATTTT.

J is TRBJ2-1 and V is TRBV5-1; 7 nucleotides line up with TRBD2. This CDR3 contains 17 residues. Trimming removed 0 bases from V and 4 bases from J; junction bases left unmatched: 10. Germline CDR1 and CDR2: SGHRS and YFSETQ. In DNA, the CDR3 is TGCGCCAGCAGCTTGGCCCCCGGGGGGACCCTTTACAATGAGCAGTTCTTC. Its translation: CASSLAPGGTLYNEQFF.

A single count supports this clone. This chain joins TRBV7-8 and TRBJ2-2; 12 bases are shared with TRBD1. Losses at the gene ends were 5 bases for V and 9 bases for J; bases not matched to a gene: 7. CDR1 and CDR2 from the germline V gene are SGHVS and FQNEAQ. This CDR3 spans 15 amino acids. Here the CDR3 reads CASSVRDRGLRELFF. The CDR3 DNA reads TGTGCCAGCAGCGTCCGGGACAGGGGGCTCAGGGAGCTGTTTTTT.

This clone was seen a single time. This same CDR3 is encoded by further DNA sequences in the sample. J is TRBJ2-3 and V is TRBV6-5; TRBD2 aligns across 7 bases. The CDR3 contains 15 residues. CDR1 MNHEY and CDR2 SVGAGI come from the germline V gene. J gave up 3 bases and V 2 bases, and 5 bases lay outside the gene matches. CDR3 loop: CASSYAGVRTDTQYF. CDR3 sequence (DNA): TGTGCCAGCAGTTACGCGGGGGTGAGGACAGATACGCAGTATTTT.

The chain employs TRBV9 and TRBJ1-2; D not certain. Trimming stripped 3 bases from V and 1 base from J, with 7 bases between. Germline assignment: CDR1 SGDLS and CDR2 YYNGEE. CDR3 length equals 13 residues. The DNA for the CDR3 is TGTGCCAGCAGCGATGAACGTAACTATGGCTACACCTTC. Translation: CASSDERNYGYTF.

CDR3 coding DNA: TGTGCCAGTAGTATCGAAACGACTAATGAAAAACTGTTTTTT. It is translated as CASSIETTNEKLFF. This sequence joins TRBV19 and TRBJ1-4; D is uncertain. V was pared by 3 bases and J by 2 bases, with 7 bases between. Per germline, CDR1 LNHDA and CDR2 SQIVND (reference sequence). The CDR3 has 14 amino acids.

This sequence joins TRBV12-5 and TRBJ2-7, with D possibly being TRBD2 (5 bases). CDR1 is LGHNT and CDR2 is FRNRAP in the germline V gene. The CDR3 is 12 amino acids. The V end lost 6 bases, the J end lost 0 bases, and 6 bases lay between the germline ends. The CDR3 DNA reads as TGTGCTAGTGGAGCGGACTCCTACGAGCAGTACTTC. Protein sequence: CASGADSYEQYF.

A single count supports this clone. This chain connects TRBV30 to TRBJ1-2, with D hard to call. The CDR3 extends over 14 amino acids. Germline V CDR1 and CDR2: GTSNPN, SVGIG (reference sequence). The V and J ends lost 0 bases and 5 bases respectively, with 13 bases between them. CDR3: CAWSVFTGSYGYTF. CDR3 coding DNA: TGTGCCTGGAGTGTATTTACGGGAAGTTATGGCTACACCTTC.

About this clone itself: Other nucleotide sequences in the sample specify the same CDR3. The V and J genes are TRBV6-5 and TRBJ1-6; a possible D gene is TRBD1 (5 bases). CDR1 is MNHEY, CDR2 SVGAGI, per germline. V lost 5 bases, J lost 1 base, and 6 bases lay in between. CDR3 length equals 14 residues. The CDR3 DNA reads as TGTGCCAGCAGTGGGGGATCCTATAATTCACCCCTCCACTTT. It codes for CASSGGSYNSPLHF.

The gene calls are TRBV5-4 and TRBJ2-7, with D maybe TRBD1 (6 bases). Germline V CDR1 and CDR2: SGHNT, YYREEE (reference sequence). Trimming took off 4 bases at V and 0 bases at J, with 8 bases between the two ends. The CDR3 covers 13 residues. Written as DNA, the CDR3 is TGTGCCAGCAGCCGGGACAACTCCTACGAGCAGTACTTC. This sequence encodes CASSRDNSYEQYF.

The V and J genes are TRBV4-3 and TRBJ1-4, with D maybe TRBD1 (6 bases). CDR3 length: 15 amino acids. Trimming removed 1 base from V and 8 bases from J, with 14 bases in between. Germline V gives CDR1 LGHNA, CDR2 YSLEER. The CDR3 DNA reads TGCGCCAGCAGCCAAGGGGGGGCCCCTGGGGAAAAACTGTTTTTT. It is translated as CASSQGGAPGEKLFF.

The chain employs TRBV19 and TRBJ1-1; maybe TRBD1 (5 bases). This CDR3 has 16 amino acids. Trimming took 0 bases from V and 4 from J, leaving 15 bases between them. The germline CDR1 and CDR2 sequences are LNHDA and SQIVND (reference sequence). DNA of the CDR3: TGTGCCAGTAGTATAGATCGCGGGCAGGGAATCACTGAAGCTTTCTTT. It is translated as CASSIDRGQGITEAFF.

This rearrangement joins TRBV9 to TRBJ1-5; D ambiguous. Germline CDR1 SGDLS, CDR2 YYNGEE. V lost 4 bases, J lost 1 base, and 12 bases lay in between. The CDR3 spans 15 residues. The CDR3 nucleotides read TGTGCCAGCAGCTTGGACCGAAAAAGCAATCAGCCCCAGCATTTT. Translated: CASSLDRKSNQPQHF.

This chain links TRBV19 with TRBJ2-7; 9 bases match TRBD1. The CDR3 covers 13 residues. The germline gives CDR1 LNHDA, CDR2 SQIVND (reference sequence). Germline trimming cut 4 bases from V and 6 bases from J; bases unmatched to any gene: 4. CDR3 DNA sequence: TGTGCCAGTAGTACGACAGGGGGATTCGAGCAGTACTTC. Translating it yields CASSTTGGFEQYF. Variable domain in full (rest from reference TRBV19 and TRBJ2-7): DGGITQSPKYLFRKEGQNVTLSCEQNLNHDAMYWYRQDPGQGLRLIYYSQIVNDFQKGDIAEGYSVSREKKESFPLTVTSAQKNPTAFYLCASSTTGGFEQYFGPGTRLTVT.

The gene calls are TRBV21-1 and TRBJ2-7; the table's D call of TRBD2 was not tested on the DNA. TRBV21-1 is a pseudogene segment. This CDR3 contains 16 residues. The CDR3: CASSKALAGRTYEQYF. The CDR3 DNA reads TGTGCCAGCAGCAAAGCCCTAGCGGGAAGGACCTACGAGCAGTACTTC.

This clone was recorded once. This sample also contains other DNA sequences that code for the same CDR3. The chain carries TRBV4-1 and TRBJ1-2, with TRBD1 matching over 7 bases. The CDR3 is 14 amino acids. The junction had 3 bases not matched to a gene; V was cut back by 3 bases and J by 2 bases. Germline lookup yields CDR1 MGHRA and CDR2 YSYEKL. The DNA of the CDR3 is TGCGCCAGCAGCCAGACAGGGACCAACTATGGCTACACCTTC. Its protein product is CASSQTGTNYGYTF.

This chain joins TRBV7-8 and TRBJ1-1; 8 bases agree with TRBD1. Trimming removed 3 bases from V and 0 bases from J; junction bases left unmatched: 6. Germline assignment: CDR1 SGHVS and CDR2 FQNEAQ. This CDR3 is 16 amino acids long. The CDR3 reads CASSFKTGAMNTEAFF. The DNA for the CDR3 is TGTGCCAGCAGCTTCAAGACAGGGGCCATGAACACTGAAGCTTTCTTT.

The gene calls are TRBV27 and TRBJ1-4; a weak D match, TRBD1 (5 bases). Germline values: CDR1 MNHEY, CDR2 SMNVEV (reference sequence). The CDR3 is 14 amino acids. Trimming removed 6 bases at V and 4 bases at J, with 12 bases between. The CDR3 protein is CASSRGVINEKLFF. The CDR3 DNA reads TGTGCCAGCAGCCGAGGGGTTATTAATGAAAAACTGTTTTTT.

CDR3 DNA: TGTGCCAGCATCCCACCGTGGGACTGGCCCGAAGCTTTCTTT. The encoded protein is CASIPPWDWPEAFF. The V call is TRBV6-6, the J call TRBJ1-1; TRBD1 is a possible D gene (5 bases). CDR1 is MNHNY, CDR2 SVGAGI, per germline (reference sequence). V was pared by 7 bases and J by 8 bases, with 20 bases between. The CDR3 contains 14 residues.

The rearrangement links TRBV7-2 to TRBJ1-1; weak D call: TRBD1 (6 bases). This CDR3 is 14 amino acids long. Trimming removed 4 bases from V and 4 bases from J, with 13 bases in between. CDR1 and CDR2 (germline): SGHTA, FQGNSA. The CDR3 sequence: CASSSNGGRTEAFF. For the CDR3, the DNA is TGTGCCAGCAGCTCCAACGGGGGGCGCACTGAAGCTTTCTTT. Drawing the rest from reference TRBV7-2 and TRBJ1-1, the complete variable domain is GAGVSQSPSNKVTEKGKDVELRCDPISGHTALYWYRQSLGQGLEFLIYFQGNSAPDKSGLPSDRFSAERTGGSVSTLTIQRTQQEDSAVYLCASSSNGGRTEAFFGQGTRLTVV.

This chain links TRBV19 with TRBJ1-5, with TRBD1 matching 8 bases. This CDR3 spans 15 amino acids. V trimming: 5 bases; J trimming: 6 bases; junction bases outside the gene matches: 9. The V gene's germline CDR1 is LNHDA and CDR2 SQIVND (reference sequence). The CDR3 nucleotides are TGTGCCAGTAGTTCAGGGGGACAGGAGGTTCAGCCCCAGCATTTT. Amino acids: CASSSGGQEVQPQHF.

To note about this clone: This specimen includes other DNA sequences encoding the same CDR3. The genes are TRBV5-4 and TRBJ1-5; D uncertain. This CDR3 has 12 amino acids. Germline loops: CDR1 SGHNT, CDR2 YYREEE (reference sequence). Between the trimmed V and J ends, which lost 0 bases and 7 bases, there was a span of 5 bases. CDR3 coding DNA: TGTGCCAGCAGCTTGGATTCCCAGCCCCAGCATTTT. As protein: CASSLDSQPQHF.

A remark on this clone: Other DNA sequences in the sample encode the same CDR3. This chain links TRBV7-6 with TRBJ2-2; TRBD1 agrees at 7 bases. Trimming cost V 5 bases and J 0 bases; bases outside gene matches: 3. Germline CDR1 is SGHVS and CDR2 is FNYEAQ. The CDR3 spans 15 residues. CDR3 nucleotides: TGTGCCAGCAGCCTGGGACAGCCGAACACCGGGGAGCTGTTTTTT. Translated, it gives CASSLGQPNTGELFF.

The chain carries TRBV2 and TRBJ1-5, with D unclear. CDR1 SNHLY and CDR2 FYNNEI come from the germline V gene. The CDR3 sequence is 14 residues long. The germline V and J ends were trimmed by 4 bases and 8 bases, with 15 bases remaining between them. The CDR3 DNA reads TGTGCCAGCAGTGCCCGGTCCAGCGCTGAGCCCCAGCATTTT. Its protein is CASSARSSAEPQHF.

The chain employs TRBV2 and TRBJ2-2, with 9 nucleotides matching TRBD2. CDR1 SNHLY and CDR2 FYNNEI come from the germline V gene. The V and J ends lost 7 bases and 6 bases, in that order; junction bases with no gene match: 9. The CDR3 length is 15 residues. This CDR3 reads CASTYSGGVAGELFF. The CDR3 DNA follows: TGTGCCAGCACCTATAGCGGGGGAGTCGCCGGGGAGCTGTTTTTT.